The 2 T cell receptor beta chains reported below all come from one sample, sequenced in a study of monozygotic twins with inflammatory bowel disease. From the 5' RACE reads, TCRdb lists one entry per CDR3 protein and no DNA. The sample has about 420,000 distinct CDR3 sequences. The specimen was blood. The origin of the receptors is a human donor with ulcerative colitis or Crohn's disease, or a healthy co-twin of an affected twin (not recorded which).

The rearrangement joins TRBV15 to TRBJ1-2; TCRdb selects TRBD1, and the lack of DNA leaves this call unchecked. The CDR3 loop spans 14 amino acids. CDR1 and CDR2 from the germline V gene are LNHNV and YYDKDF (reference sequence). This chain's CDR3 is CATSREDKAYGYTF.

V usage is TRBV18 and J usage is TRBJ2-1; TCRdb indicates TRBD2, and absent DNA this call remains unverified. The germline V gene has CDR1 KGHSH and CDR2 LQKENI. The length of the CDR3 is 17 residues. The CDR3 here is CASSPPQRERARREQFF.